These 13 T cell receptor beta chains were sequenced from one sample in a study of regulatory T cells in long-lasting Graves disease. Time point described: newly diagnosed GD, antithyroid drugs for less than 3 months. Researchers made the TCR library from RNA that was extracted from PBMCs. HTBI primers from iRepertoire and Arm-PCR of CDR3 regions yielded the TCR beta libraries. One entry per CDR3 protein results from TCRdb running MiXCR on the multiplex PCR reads. The data show some 500,000 distinct CDR3 sequences, roughly 13% seen once. This sample was also put to use in a study of T cells in Graves' hyperthyroidism and ophthalmopathy.

The sequenced sample was peripheral blood mononuclear cells (PBMCs), obtained at new diagnosis, from a patient treated with antithyroid drugs. The origin of the receptors is a man aged 25 to 40 with Graves disease.

This clonotype was counted only a few times. The V and J genes are TRBV5-5 and TRBJ2-7; 11 bases fit TRBD2. The V segment lost 5 bases and the J segment 7 bases; nucleotides outside the gene matches: 11. Germline loops: CDR1 SGHKS, CDR2 YYEKEE (reference sequence). This CDR3 comprises 15 residues. The CDR3 DNA sequence: TGTGCCAGCAGGGATCCGGGACTAGCGGTGGGGGAGCAGTACTTC. The encoded protein is CASRDPGLAVGEQYF.

This clonotype has ten or more counts. The chain links TRBV7-9 to TRBJ2-7; 9 nucleotides line up with TRBD2. Germline CDR1 is SEHNR and CDR2 is FQNEAQ (reference sequence). This CDR3 is built from 15 residues. Trimming took 5 bases from V and 0 from J; bases not matched to a gene: 5. The CDR3 loop reads CASSTLAGNSYEQYF. CDR3 DNA: TGTGCCAGCAGCACACTAGCGGGCAACTCCTACGAGCAGTACTTC.

This clonotype showed up many times. The CDR3, as DNA: TGTGCCACAAAGAGCGTAGCGGGAGGGCCAAATGAGCAGTTCTTC. Its protein is CATKSVAGGPNEQFF. The chain employs TRBV10-3 and TRBJ2-1; TRBD2 agrees at 11 bases. The CDR3 contains 15 residues. The V gene end was trimmed by 10 bases and the J gene end by 7 bases; junction bases not matched to a gene: 12. CDR1 is ENHRY and CDR2 is SYGVKD in the germline V gene.

CDR3 protein: CASSPQPQYYEQYF. The CDR3 DNA reads as TGCGCCAGCAGCCCCCAGCCCCAATATTACGAGCAGTACTTC. The chain uses TRBV4-1 and TRBJ2-7, with D unresolved. The V and J ends lost 4 bases and 4 bases respectively, with 14 bases between them. The CDR3 is 14 amino acids. Germline V gene data show CDR1 as MGHRA and CDR2 as YSYEKL.

To note about this clonotype: One end of the junction varies from germline; a read error may be responsible. The V call is TRBV14, the J call TRBJ1-1, with no clear D. Per germline, CDR1 SGHDN and CDR2 FVKESK. The CDR3 spans 15 residues. In DNA, the CDR3 is TGTGCCAGCAGCCAAGTCCGGGGTGGGAGCACTAAAGCTTTCTTT. Its protein is CASSQVRGGSTKAFF.

V is TRBV29-1 and J is TRBJ1-4, with 7 bases matching TRBD1. Unmatched junction bases numbered 12, after V lost 4 bases and J lost 7 bases. The CDR3 is made up of 15 amino acids. Germline CDR1 is SQVTM and CDR2 is ANQGSEA. This CDR3 is CSVGVRQGLGEKLFF. CDR3 DNA: TGCAGCGTTGGGGTGAGACAGGGACTCGGTGAAAAACTGTTTTTT. The full variable domain, its missing parts supplied by reference TRBV29-1 and TRBJ1-4, is SAVISQKPSRDICQRGTSLTIQCQVDSQVTMMFWYRQQPGQSLTLIATANQGSEATYESGFVIDKFPISRPNLTFSTLTVSNMSPEDSSIYLCSVGVRQGLGEKLFFGSGTQLSVL.

Ten or more counts support this clonotype. This rearrangement joins TRBV7-3 to TRBJ2-5, with D tentatively TRBD1 (6 bases). Looked up from germline, CDR1 is SGHTA and CDR2 is FQGTGA. The V gene lost 2 bases and the J gene lost 5 bases, with 15 bases spanning the gap. The CDR3 extends over 15 amino acids. CDR3 protein: CASSLGLGAGETQYF. The CDR3 nucleotides are TGTGCCAGCAGCTTAGGGCTGGGGGCAGGGGAGACCCAGTACTTC.

The rearrangement uses TRBV27 and TRBJ2-3; no clear D gene. Between the trimmed V and J ends, which lost 3 bases and 4 bases, there was a span of 11 bases. CDR3 length: 14 amino acids. Germline V gene lookup returns CDR1 MNHEY and CDR2 SMNVEV (reference sequence). In nucleotides, the CDR3 is TGTGCCAGCAGTTTTTGGGGTCGGGCAGATACGCAGTATTTT. Protein sequence: CASSFWGRADTQYF.

This clonotype was counted many times. V usage is TRBV2 and J usage is TRBJ2-1; D could derive from TRBD1 or TRBD2 (5 bases each). The germline CDR1 and CDR2 sequences are SNHLY and FYNNEI. The CDR3 has 14 residues. V shed 5 bases and J shed 2 bases, with 10 bases lying between them. The CDR3 nucleotides are TGTGCCAGCAGTCCTGAGGGGCCCTACAATGAGCAGTTCTTC. Encoded protein: CASSPEGPYNEQFF.

This clonotype was detected ten times or more. The chain employs TRBV7-8 and TRBJ2-7; D possibly corresponds to TRBD1 (6 bases). V was pared by 2 bases and J by 9 bases, with 14 bases between. The length of the CDR3 is 13 residues. The V gene's germline CDR1 is SGHVS and CDR2 FQNEAQ. DNA for the CDR3: TGTGCCAGCAGCTTAACAGGGACGGAGGCGCAGTACTTC. Its protein product is CASSLTGTEAQYF.

J is TRBJ2-3 and V is TRBV24-1, with D possibly TRBD1 on 6 matching bases. The CDR3 extends over 15 amino acids. CDR1 is KGHDR and CDR2 is SFDVKD in the germline V gene. Deletions cut 2 bases from V and 4 bases from J, with 12 bases between. The CDR3 region has the DNA TGTGCCACCAGTGATTCACAGGGCCTGGCAGATACGCAGTATTTT. This translates into CATSDSQGLADTQYF.

A few counts support this clonotype. This chain links TRBV27 with TRBJ2-2; D is ambiguous. Deletions cut 5 bases from V and 7 bases from J, with 5 bases between. The CDR3 loop spans 11 amino acids. Looked up from germline, CDR1 is MNHEY and CDR2 is SMNVEV (reference sequence). This CDR3 is CASSIGGELFF. Written as DNA, the CDR3 is TGTGCCAGCAGTATCGGCGGGGAGCTGTTTTTT.

This clonotype appeared a few times. V and J are TRBV27 and TRBJ1-5; perhaps TRBD1 as D (6 bases). The germline V gene has CDR1 MNHEY and CDR2 SMNVEV (reference sequence). The CDR3 loop spans 14 amino acids. V gave up 3 bases and J gave up 5 bases, with 11 bases separating them. The CDR3 region is CASSFTGRDQPQHF. The CDR3 DNA is TGTGCCAGCAGTTTTACAGGGCGGGATCAGCCCCAGCATTTT.